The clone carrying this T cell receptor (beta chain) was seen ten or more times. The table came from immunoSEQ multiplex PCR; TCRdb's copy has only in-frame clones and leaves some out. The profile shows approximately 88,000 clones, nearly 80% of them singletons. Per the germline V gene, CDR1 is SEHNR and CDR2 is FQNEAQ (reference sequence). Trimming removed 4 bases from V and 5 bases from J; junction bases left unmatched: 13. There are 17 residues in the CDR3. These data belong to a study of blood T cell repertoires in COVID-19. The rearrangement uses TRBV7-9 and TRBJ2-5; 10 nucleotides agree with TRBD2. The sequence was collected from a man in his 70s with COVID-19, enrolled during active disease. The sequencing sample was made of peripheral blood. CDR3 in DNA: TGTGCCAGCAGCTACTTTCGAAGCGGGAGGGCCGTGGAGACCCAGTACTTC. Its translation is CASSYFRSGRAVETQYF.